This is a list of T cell receptor beta chains from one sample in a study of PD-L1 blockade in urothelial cancer. The method was immunoSEQ multiplex PCR; TCRdb's version includes in-frame clones alone and lacks a portion of them. Found here are 95,000 or so clones, 80% to 90% of them singletons; the top ten hold 2% to 2.5%. Sequencing used PBMCs, obtained around atezolizumab (anti-PD-L1) treatment. The receptors originated from a man aged 55 to 70 with urothelial cancer. Both conserved end residues are part of each CDR3. A D gene is named only where the DNA matches it firmly.

D gene	V gene	CDR3 protein
-	TRBV6-5	CASSYGTRATATQYF
-	TRBV19	CASSMRADTQYF
-	TRBV28	CASISQGHYEQYF
TRBD1	TRBV5-1	CASSLSRQGSGNTIYF
-	TRBV11-3	CASSIKTAYYNSPLHF
TRBD2	TRBV5-4	CASSLRAGDNSEQFF
TRBD2	TRBV4-2	CASSQDGGRGGGNEQFF
TRBD1	TRBV7-8	CASSDRGRGEETQYF
TRBD1	TRBV6-5	CASSPTGGGNTIYF
-	TRBV29-1	CSCKRGGGETQYF
TRBD1	TRBV9	CASSVAASRGVTEAFF
-	TRBV2	CASYTGFSSTDTQYF
TRBD1	TRBV5-1	CASSEGTQGSQPQHF
TRBD2	TRBV5-1	CASSAGSGDPQETQYF
TRBD1	TRBV27	CATRWGTGGFYEQYF
TRBD1	TRBV4-3	CASGTGRGNTIYF
TRBD1	TRBV10-1	CASSEARDRGDTQYF
TRBD1	TRBV11-2	CASSLTGGNTGELFF
TRBD2	TRBV5-1	CASSLGLAITSYEQYF
-	TRBV11-2	CASSLVSFGNTIYF
-	TRBV11-3	CASRMGRDRSSYEQYF
-	TRBV5-4	CASNAQGSHEQYF
-	TRBV4-3	CASSQGRWSGTQYF
-	TRBV7-3	CASSSTRNEQFF